Each of the 4 T cell receptor beta chains below was sequenced from the same sample in a study of blood T cell repertoires in COVID-19. Assay used: immunoSEQ multiplex PCR; TCRdb lists only in-frame clones, some missing. The table has tens of thousands of clones, 80% seen once. The sample taken for sequencing was peripheral blood. The receptor set was obtained from an elderly woman with acute or convalescent COVID-19.

The chain couples TRBV6-5 to TRBJ1-2; 7 nucleotides line up with TRBD1. CDR3 length: 14 residues. V lost 5 bases and J lost 6; bases outside the gene matches: 9. Germline lookup yields CDR1 MNHEY and CDR2 SVGAGI. The CDR3 here is CASSRRTGGDGYTF. The CDR3 nucleotides read TGTGCCAGCAGTCGGCGGACAGGTGGAGATGGCTACACCTTC.

This chain joins TRBV27 and TRBJ1-6; D call uncertain. The ends were cut back, 5 bases at V and 4 bases at J, with 15 bases in the middle. Germline loops: CDR1 MNHEY, CDR2 SMNVEV (reference sequence). The CDR3 runs 16 residues. CDR3 in DNA: TGTGCCAGCAGTCCCGACGGGGTCGGGTATAATTCACCCCTCCACTTT. This encodes CASSPDGVGYNSPLHF.

This chain uses TRBV2 with TRBJ2-4; D is perhaps TRBD1 (5 bases). V dropped 3 bases and J dropped 7 bases, with 13 bases sitting between them. Per germline, CDR1 SNHLY and CDR2 FYNNEI. The CDR3 runs to 14 residues. The CDR3 protein is CASSDRQGGNIQYF. The CDR3 DNA reads as TGTGCCAGCAGTGATCGGCAGGGTGGGAACATTCAGTACTTC.

The rearrangement links TRBV7-9 to TRBJ1-1; a weak D match, TRBD1 (5 bases). The V gene lost 2 bases and the J gene lost 4 bases, with 11 bases spanning the gap. The CDR3 has 14 residues. In germline, CDR1 is SEHNR, CDR2 FQNEAQ (reference sequence). The CDR3 DNA follows: TGTGCCAGCAGCTTAATGGGGGGAGGCACTGAAGCTTTCTTT. Amino acid sequence: CASSLMGGGTEAFF.